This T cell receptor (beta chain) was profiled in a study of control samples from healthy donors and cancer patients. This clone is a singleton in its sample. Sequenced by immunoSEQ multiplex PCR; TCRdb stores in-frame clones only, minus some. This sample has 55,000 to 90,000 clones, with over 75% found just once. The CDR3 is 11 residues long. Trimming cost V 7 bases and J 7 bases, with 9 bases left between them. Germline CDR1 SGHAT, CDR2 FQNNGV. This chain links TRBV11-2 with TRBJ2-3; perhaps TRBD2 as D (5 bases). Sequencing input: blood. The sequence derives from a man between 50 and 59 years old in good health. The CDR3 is CASTEANTQYF. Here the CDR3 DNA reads TGTGCCAGCACGGAGGCGAATACGCAGTATTTT.